This T cell receptor (beta chain) appears in the sequencing data of a study of blood T cell repertoires in COVID-19. About the study: The United States, Italy and Spain were the sources of the acute and convalescent COVID-19 samples. Sample material is recorded as cDNA or gDNA derived from T cells, B-cell-depleted T cells, or PBMCs.

Seattle-derived patients entered the study during active infection and were followed longitudinally. Under the authors' procedure: Amplification with reference gene primers provided the estimates of nucleated cell counts. Measured with immunoSEQ multiplex PCR; TCRdb has only the in-frame clones, and not every one. From that table come the V and J calls and clone size; the DNA was used to work out D and trimming. The sample includes about 160,000 clones, about 92% seen only once; the top ten take roughly 5%. Sequencing input: peripheral blood. This sequence originates from a man aged 25 to 40 with COVID-19, enrolled during active disease.

Here the CDR3 DNA reads TGTGCTAGTGGCCTACTAGCGGGGGGGCCGGCTGAGCAGTTCTTC. Translating gives CASGLLAGGPAEQFF. The V call is TRBV12-5, the J call TRBJ2-1; 13 nucleotides match TRBD2. CDR1 and CDR2 from the germline V gene are LGHNT and FRNRAP. The CDR3 runs to 15 residues. V shed 6 bases, J shed 9 bases, and the junction held 8 bases outside the gene matches.